The 26 T cell receptor beta chains given below trace back to one sample, sequenced in a study of cytomegalovirus exposure and HLA in healthy donors. Amplification used 60 Vbeta primers and 13 Jbeta primers. Clones were read by immunoSEQ multiplex PCR, and TCRdb kept only the in-frame ones, dropping some. The sample includes around 100,000 clones, 65% to 85% seen only once; the top ten take 10%. Sequenced sample: PBMCs. The source of these receptors is a man aged 45-60 years in good health and CMV-seronegative.

This clone is a singleton in its sample. The V call is TRBV9, the J call TRBJ2-7; D is unresolved. V lost 4 bases and J 1 base, leaving 6 bases between the germline ends. The CDR3 sequence is 12 residues long. From germline, CDR1 is SGDLS and CDR2 YYNGEE. Here the CDR3 DNA reads TGTGCCAGCAGCCCAGATTCCTACGAGCAGTACTTC. Protein: CASSPDSYEQYF.

A few counts support this clone. The rearrangement uses TRBV4-2 and TRBJ2-3; 7 nucleotides agree with TRBD2. Germline CDR1 LGHNA, CDR2 YNFKEQ. The CDR3 loop spans 16 amino acids. The junction had 8 bases not matched to a gene; V was cut back by 1 base and J by 4 bases. The DNA for the CDR3 is TGTGCCAGCAGCCAAGGGCAGCGGGGCCCGGCAGATACGCAGTATTTT. It is translated as CASSQGQRGPADTQYF.

This chain connects TRBV6-4 to TRBJ1-2; 7 nucleotides match TRBD1. The V segment lost 3 bases and the J segment 4 bases; nucleotides outside the gene matches: 8. The CDR3 has 15 amino acids. The V gene's germline CDR1 is MRHNA and CDR2 SNTAGT. CDR3 loop: CASSERAGGSYGYTF. The CDR3 nucleotides are TGTGCCAGCAGTGAACGGGCAGGGGGGTCCTATGGCTACACCTTC.

DNA of the CDR3: TGTGCCAGCAGCTGGGGGGGAGGAGATGGCTACACCTTC. Amino acids: CASSWGGGDGYTF. The chain carries TRBV7-9 and TRBJ1-2; a weak D match, TRBD1 (5 bases). Trimming stripped 4 bases from V and 6 bases from J, with 12 bases between. The CDR3 is made up of 13 amino acids. Per the germline V gene, CDR1 is SEHNR and CDR2 is FQNEAQ (reference sequence).

The chain recombines TRBV7-2 with TRBJ2-3; 8 nucleotides agree with TRBD2. Germline CDR1 is SGHTA and CDR2 is FQGNSA. This CDR3 spans 15 amino acids. Losses at the gene ends were 3 bases for V and 7 bases for J; bases not matched to a gene: 9. In nucleotides, the CDR3 is TGTGCCAGCAGCTTTAGCGGGGCGGGTGGTAATACGCAGTATTTT. This codes for CASSFSGAGGNTQYF.

The chain employs TRBV5-5 and TRBJ2-7; 9 bases are a match to TRBD1. V was pared by 4 bases and J by 5 bases, with 10 bases of the junction left unmatched. The germline V gene encodes CDR1 SGHKS and CDR2 YYEKEE (reference sequence). This CDR3 has 15 residues. The CDR3 DNA reads TGTGCCAGCAGCCCGCAGGGGACAGGGATCCACGAGCAGTACTTC. As protein: CASSPQGTGIHEQYF.

V gene TRBV7-9 combines with J gene TRBJ2-7; possibly TRBD1 for D (6 bases). V lost 3 bases to trimming and J lost 2 bases, with 11 bases between them. The CDR3 is 14 amino acids. CDR1 SEHNR and CDR2 FQNEAQ come from the germline V gene (reference sequence). This CDR3 reads CASSFGQPAYEQYF. The CDR3 DNA is TGTGCCAGCAGCTTCGGACAGCCCGCCTACGAGCAGTACTTC.

The rearrangement joins TRBV5-8 to TRBJ2-7, with D possibly TRBD2 on 6 matching bases. Trimming took 2 bases from V and 0 from J, leaving 6 bases between them. The CDR3 is made up of 13 amino acids. The germline V gene encodes CDR1 SGHTS and CDR2 YDEGEE. For the CDR3, the DNA is TGTGCCAGCAGCTTCGGGGGCTCCTACGAGCAGTACTTC. Protein: CASSFGGSYEQYF.

This rearrangement joins TRBV6-1 to TRBJ1-2, with 7 bases fitting TRBD1. CDR3 size: 14 residues. J was trimmed by 0 bases and V by 4 bases; bases with no gene match: 2. Looked up from germline, CDR1 is MNHNS and CDR2 is SASEGT. The CDR3 loop reads CASSGQGANYGYTF. The CDR3, as DNA: TGTGCCAGCAGTGGGCAGGGGGCTAACTATGGCTACACCTTC.

V gene TRBV9 combines with J gene TRBJ1-3, with D tentatively TRBD1 (5 bases). Trimming took off 0 bases at V and 4 bases at J, with 14 bases between the two ends. CDR3 length: 16 amino acids. Germline V CDR1 and CDR2: SGDLS, YYNGEE. The DNA for the CDR3 is TGTGCCAGCAGCGTAGAGGCAGGGCAACTGGGAAACACCATATATTTT. Translated, it gives CASSVEAGQLGNTIYF.

The chain combines TRBV7-6 with TRBJ2-5; 10 bases match TRBD2. V trimming: 2 bases; J trimming: 4 bases; junction bases outside the gene matches: 7. CDR1 is SGHVS, CDR2 FNYEAQ, per germline. CDR3 size: 16 residues. The CDR3, as DNA: TGTGCCAGCAGCTTACGCCTAGCGGGAGTGCCAGAGACCCAGTACTTC. Amino acids: CASSLRLAGVPETQYF.

The table lists this clone with a count of one. The chain is built from TRBV7-3 and TRBJ2-1; TRBD1 aligns across 9 bases. V gave up 4 bases and J gave up 5 bases; unmatched junction bases: 9. Germline V gene sequence: CDR1 SGHTA, CDR2 FQGTGA. The CDR3 has 16 amino acids. The CDR3 coding sequence is TGTGCCAGCAGCTCTACGACAGGGGGTCTGAACAATGAGCAGTTCTTC. Translation gives CASSSTTGGLNNEQFF.

J is TRBJ2-1 and V is TRBV28; D possibly corresponds to TRBD1 (6 bases). Per the germline V gene, CDR1 is MDHEN and CDR2 is SYDVKM. The V end lost 6 bases, the J end lost 4 bases, and 10 bases lay between the germline ends. The CDR3 is made up of 13 amino acids. This CDR3 reads CASRRTDYNEQFF. The CDR3, as DNA: TGTGCCAGCAGACGGACAGATTACAATGAGCAGTTCTTC.

V and J are TRBV19 and TRBJ1-1, with D unclear. Germline CDR1 and CDR2: LNHDA and SQIVND (reference sequence). This CDR3 has 12 residues. V lost 3 bases and J 2 bases, leaving 4 bases between the germline ends. This chain's CDR3 is CASSMSNTEAFF. In DNA, the CDR3 is TGTGCCAGTAGTATGAGTAACACTGAAGCTTTCTTT. The full variable domain, its missing parts supplied by reference TRBV19 and TRBJ1-1, is DGGITQSPKYLFRKEGQNVTLSCEQNLNHDAMYWYRQDPGQGLRLIYYSQIVNDFQKGDIAEGYSVSREKKESFPLTVTSAQKNPTAFYLCASSMSNTEAFFGQGTRLTVV.

The chain links TRBV7-9 to TRBJ1-1, with D tentatively TRBD1 (6 bases). The V gene's germline CDR1 is SEHNR and CDR2 FQNEAQ (reference sequence). CDR3 length: 16 residues. Trimming left V 5 bases short and J 2 bases short, with 18 bases between. This CDR3 is CASSEKRTVYNTEAFF. DNA for the CDR3: TGTGCCAGCAGCGAGAAACGGACAGTCTATAACACTGAAGCTTTCTTT.

The chain uses TRBV11-2 and TRBJ2-5; D possibly corresponds to TRBD1 (6 bases). Trimming took off 4 bases at V and 1 base at J, with 13 bases between the two ends. Germline assignment: CDR1 SGHAT and CDR2 FQNNGV. The CDR3 is 15 amino acids. For the CDR3, the DNA is TGTGCCAGCAGCTCCCGGGTGGGGGCCCAAGAGACCCAGTACTTC. Its translation is CASSSRVGAQETQYF. The full variable domain, its missing parts supplied by reference TRBV11-2 and TRBJ2-5, is EAGVAQSPRYKIIEKRQSVAFWCNPISGHATLYWYQQILGQGPKLLIQFQNNGVVDDSQLPKDRFSAERLKGVDSTLKIQPAKLEDSAVYLCASSSRVGAQETQYFGPGTRLLVL.

The V gene is TRBV19, the J gene TRBJ1-2, with D perhaps TRBD1 (6 bases). Between the trimmed V and J ends, which lost 7 bases and 4 bases, there was a span of 13 bases. This CDR3 is built from 13 residues. The germline V gene encodes CDR1 LNHDA and CDR2 SQIVND (reference sequence). CDR3 nucleotide sequence: TGTGCCAGTAACCTGGACAGCCGCTATGGCTACACCTTC. Its protein product is CASNLDSRYGYTF.

The chain joins TRBV5-5 to TRBJ1-1; 8 bases agree with TRBD1. Germline V gene lookup returns CDR1 SGHKS and CDR2 YYEKEE (reference sequence). The CDR3 loop spans 15 amino acids. J was trimmed by 1 base and V by 3 bases; bases with no gene match: 5. The CDR3: CASSSQGAGNTEAFF. The CDR3 DNA follows: TGTGCCAGCAGCTCCCAGGGGGCCGGGAACACTGAAGCTTTCTTT.

This chain links TRBV6-5 with TRBJ1-6; 8 bases match TRBD1. CDR1 MNHEY and CDR2 SVGAGI come from the germline V gene. V lost 5 bases and J lost 6; bases outside the gene matches: 3. This CDR3 has 14 amino acids. CDR3 sequence reads: CASSHRGTNSPLHF. CDR3 bases: TGTGCCAGCAGTCACAGGGGGACTAATTCACCCCTCCACTTT.

This clone was observed once. The chain carries TRBV19 and TRBJ1-5; 8 bases match TRBD1. Germline values: CDR1 LNHDA, CDR2 SQIVND (reference sequence). V lost 7 bases, J lost 3 bases, and 8 bases stayed unmatched. The CDR3 covers 15 residues. The CDR3 DNA follows: TGTGCCAGTAAGAGAGACAGGGGAATCAATCAGCCCCAGCATTTT. Its translation is CASKRDRGINQPQHF.

This clone occurred a few times. The V call is TRBV7-6, the J call TRBJ2-2; 9 positions agree with TRBD1. Trimming removed 5 bases from V and 3 bases from J; junction bases left unmatched: 7. Germline CDR1 and CDR2: SGHVS and FNYEAQ. CDR3 length equals 16 residues. The CDR3 bases are TGTGCCAGCAGCCGAGGGACAGGGAGGTACACCGGGGAGCTGTTTTTT. This gives the protein CASSRGTGRYTGELFF.

J is TRBJ1-4 and V is TRBV5-4; TRBD1 might be the D (5 bases). Germline values: CDR1 SGHNT, CDR2 YYREEE (reference sequence). Trimming shortened V by 3 bases and J by 4 bases, and 10 bases separated the two germline ends. There are 14 residues in the CDR3. The CDR3 reads CASSSQGLNEKLFF. The CDR3, as DNA: TGTGCCAGCAGCTCCCAGGGCCTTAATGAAAAACTGTTTTTT. Looking up the rest from reference TRBV5-4 and TRBJ1-4 gives the full variable domain: ETGVTQSPTHLIKTRGQQVTLRCSSQSGHNTVSWYQQALGQGPQFIFQYYREEENGRGNFPPRFSGLQFPNYSSELNVNALELDDSALYLCASSSQGLNEKLFFGSGTQLSVL.

The chain joins TRBV9 to TRBJ1-3, with TRBD1 matching 9 bases. The V and J ends lost 3 bases and 4 bases, in that order; junction bases with no gene match: 8. The V gene's germline CDR1 is SGDLS and CDR2 YYNGEE. The CDR3 length is 16 residues. Here the CDR3 DNA reads TGTGCCAGCAGCGGAGGGACAGGGAAGGCCGGAAACACCATATATTTT. It specifies CASSGGTGKAGNTIYF.

The genes are TRBV4-3 and TRBJ2-1; maybe TRBD2 (6 bases). CDR3 length: 17 amino acids. The V gene's germline CDR1 is LGHNA and CDR2 YSLEER. V lost 0 bases, J lost 5 bases, and 17 bases lay in between. CDR3 protein: CASSQDPLLAGNNEQFF. For the CDR3, the DNA is TGCGCCAGCAGCCAAGACCCCCTACTAGCCGGGAACAATGAGCAGTTCTTC.

This chain links TRBV4-1 with TRBJ2-5; D is unclear. The CDR3 runs 13 residues. CDR1 and CDR2 from the germline V gene are MGHRA and YSYEKL. Trimming shortened V by 2 bases and J by 1 base, and 5 bases separated the two germline ends. In nucleotides, the CDR3 is TGCGCCAGCAGCCAACAGCGCCAAGAGACCCAGTACTTC. Translating it yields CASSQQRQETQYF.

The chain couples TRBV29-1 to TRBJ2-1; perhaps TRBD2 as D (7 bases). CDR1 is SQVTM and CDR2 is ANQGSEA in the germline V gene. Trimming removed 8 bases from V and 5 bases from J, with 16 bases in between. CDR3 length: 13 amino acids. The CDR3 DNA reads as TGCAGCTATACCTCGGGGGGCAACAATGAGCAGTTCTTC. Residues: CSYTSGGNNEQFF.